The entry below describes one T cell receptor (beta chain). This sample was taken from a study of PD-1 blockade in classical Hodgkin lymphoma. In every patient, relapse followed autologous stem cell transplantation, while exposure to brentuximab vedotin differed. Only in-frame clones appear in the TCRdb table, and some are missing; sequencing was by immunoSEQ multiplex PCR. The repertoire consists of more than 140,000 clones, with 78% occurring once and the leading ten covering approximately 9.6%. The TCR originated in a human donor with classical Hodgkin lymphoma. The material was peripheral blood mononuclear cells (PBMCs), obtained before the second cycle of nivolumab.

This CDR3 is CASSNRGSGELFF. The CDR3 region has the DNA TGTGCCAGCAGCAACAGGGGCTCCGGGGAGCTGTTTTTT. V usage is TRBV7-3 and J usage is TRBJ2-2, with TRBD1 matching 7 bases. The V gene end was trimmed by 5 bases and the J gene end by 6 bases; junction bases not matched to a gene: 3. The CDR3 runs to 13 residues. The germline gives CDR1 SGHTA, CDR2 FQGTGA.